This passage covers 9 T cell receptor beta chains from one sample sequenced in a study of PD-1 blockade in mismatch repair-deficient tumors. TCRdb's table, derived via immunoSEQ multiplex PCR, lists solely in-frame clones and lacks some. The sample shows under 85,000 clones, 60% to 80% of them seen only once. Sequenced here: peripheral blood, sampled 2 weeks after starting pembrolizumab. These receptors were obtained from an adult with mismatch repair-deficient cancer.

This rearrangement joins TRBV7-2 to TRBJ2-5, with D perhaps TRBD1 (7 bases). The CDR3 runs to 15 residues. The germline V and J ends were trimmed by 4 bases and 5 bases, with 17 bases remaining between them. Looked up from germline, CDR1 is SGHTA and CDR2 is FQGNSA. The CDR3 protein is CASSSRQGGSETQYF. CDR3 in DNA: TGTGCCAGCAGCTCCCGGCAGGGGGGTAGTGAGACCCAGTACTTC.

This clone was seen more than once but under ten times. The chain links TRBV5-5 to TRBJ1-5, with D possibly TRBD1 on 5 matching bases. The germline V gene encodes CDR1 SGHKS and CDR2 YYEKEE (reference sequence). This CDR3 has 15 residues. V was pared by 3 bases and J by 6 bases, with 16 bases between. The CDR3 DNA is TGTGCCAGCAGCTCGCAGGGTAGACTGGGTCAGCCCCAGCATTTT. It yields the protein CASSSQGRLGQPQHF.

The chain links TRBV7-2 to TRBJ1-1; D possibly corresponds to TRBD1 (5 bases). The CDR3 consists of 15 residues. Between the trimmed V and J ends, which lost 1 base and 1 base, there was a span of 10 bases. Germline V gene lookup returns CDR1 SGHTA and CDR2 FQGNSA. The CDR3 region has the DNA TGTGCCAGCAGCTTAGTTTTTGGGACGAACACTGAAGCTTTCTTT. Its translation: CASSLVFGTNTEAFF.

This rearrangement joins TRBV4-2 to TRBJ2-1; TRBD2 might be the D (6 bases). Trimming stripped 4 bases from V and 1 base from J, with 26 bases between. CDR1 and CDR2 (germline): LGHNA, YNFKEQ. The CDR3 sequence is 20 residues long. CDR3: CASSLTGLGTGQLSYNEQFF. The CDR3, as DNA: TGTGCCAGCAGCCTTACCGGTTTGGGGACTGGTCAGTTATCCTACAATGAGCAGTTCTTC.

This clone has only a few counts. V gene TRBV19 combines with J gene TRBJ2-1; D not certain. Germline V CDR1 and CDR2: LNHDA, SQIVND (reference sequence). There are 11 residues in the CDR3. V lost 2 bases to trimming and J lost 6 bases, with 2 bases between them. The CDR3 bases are TGTGCCAGTAGTATAAGCAATGAGCAGTTCTTC. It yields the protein CASSISNEQFF.

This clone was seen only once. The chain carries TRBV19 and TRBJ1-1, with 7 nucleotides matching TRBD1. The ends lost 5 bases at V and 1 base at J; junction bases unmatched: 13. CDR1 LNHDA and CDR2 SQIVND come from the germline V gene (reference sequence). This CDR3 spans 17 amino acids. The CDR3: CASSGFSRGPANTEAFF. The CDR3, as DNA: TGTGCCAGTAGTGGCTTTAGTAGGGGGCCAGCGAACACTGAAGCTTTCTTT.

This CDR3 is CASSDSSTGNTEAFF. Here the CDR3 DNA reads TGTGCCAGCAGTGACTCCTCGACAGGGAACACTGAAGCTTTCTTT. The rearrangement joins TRBV6-4 to TRBJ1-1, with D possibly TRBD1 on 6 matching bases. The CDR3 has 15 residues. Trimming stripped 0 bases from V and 1 base from J, with 9 bases between. Germline values: CDR1 MRHNA, CDR2 SNTAGT.

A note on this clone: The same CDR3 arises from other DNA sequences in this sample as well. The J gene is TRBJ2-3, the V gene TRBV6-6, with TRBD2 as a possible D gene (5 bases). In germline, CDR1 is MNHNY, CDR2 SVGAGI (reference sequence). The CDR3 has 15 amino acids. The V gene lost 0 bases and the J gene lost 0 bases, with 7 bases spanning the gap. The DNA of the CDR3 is TGTGCCAGCAGTTACTCGGCGGGTAGCACAGATACGCAGTATTTT. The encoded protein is CASSYSAGSTDTQYF.

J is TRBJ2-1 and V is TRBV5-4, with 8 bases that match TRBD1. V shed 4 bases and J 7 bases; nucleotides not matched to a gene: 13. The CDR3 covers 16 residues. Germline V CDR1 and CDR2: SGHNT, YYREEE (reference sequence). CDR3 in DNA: TGTGCCAGCAGCCAATCAGGGGGCCGCGGGGTTAATGAGCAGTTCTTC. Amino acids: CASSQSGGRGVNEQFF.